This TCR beta chain was sequenced in a study of PD-L1 blockade in urothelial cancer. Study-level background: Patients commenced intravenous atezolizumab, 1,200 mg every 3 weeks, in 2014.

The sample's time point: peripheral blood 6 weeks after treatment start. This clone was detected a few times. Data came from immunoSEQ multiplex PCR; TCRdb stores just in-frame clones and leaves some out. The profile shows 48,000 or so clones, 65% to 85% of them singletons. Germline V gives CDR1 MDHEN, CDR2 SYDVKM. Germline trimming cut 3 bases from V and 7 bases from J; bases unmatched to any gene: 9. The CDR3 covers 15 residues. This clonotype was sampled from a man between 65 and 80 years old with urothelial cancer. The sample in question was PBMCs, obtained around atezolizumab (anti-PD-L1) treatment. The chain combines TRBV28 with TRBJ2-1; 7 bases map to TRBD2. CDR3 residues: CASSFRAGEGNEQFF. DNA for the CDR3: TGTGCCAGCAGTTTCCGGGCGGGAGAAGGGAATGAGCAGTTCTTC.